This T cell receptor (beta chain) was captured by sequencing in a study of graft-versus-host responses after intestinal transplantation. Study details: Multivisceral, liver-intestinal, or isolated intestinal transplants were performed in recipients. The whole recipient group had anti-thymocyte globulin induction followed by tacrolimus and steroids for three to four years.

Whole-study findings and limits: Some patients had graft-donor T cell macrochimerism, and their allografts showed high graft-versus-host to host-versus-graft clonal ratios. Among recipient marrow samples, GvH clones were found; some appeared first in ileum or blood.

J gave up 6 bases and V 3 bases, and 3 bases lay outside the gene matches. The CDR3 is 13 residues long. CDR1 and CDR2 from the germline V gene are SEHNR and FQNEAQ (reference sequence). Only in-frame clones appear in the TCRdb table, and some are missing; sequencing was by immunoSEQ multiplex PCR. The sample includes under 100,000 clones, roughly 80% of them seen just once. Regarding this clone: Its antigen is unidentified.

The chain combines TRBV7-9 with TRBJ1-2; 8 bases are shared with TRBD1. This receptor was identified in a human donor who received an intestinal transplant. Sequencing used unstimulated CD4+ T cells sorted from spleen or lymph node cells, obtained before intestinal transplant. DNA for the CDR3: TGTGCCAGCAGCTTCGGACAGGGCGATGGCTACACCTTC. Translated, it gives CASSFGQGDGYTF. The full variable domain, with the rest looked up from reference TRBV7-9 and TRBJ1-2, is DTGVSQNPRHKITKRGQNVTFRCDPISEHNRLYWYRQTLGQGPEFLTYFQNEAQLEKSRLLSDRFSAERPKGSFSTLEIQRTEQGDSAMYLCASSFGQGDGYTFGSGTRLTVV.